The 13 T cell receptor beta chains below all came from one sample that was sequenced in a study of blood T cell repertoires in COVID-19. Clones were sequenced by immunoSEQ multiplex PCR, and TCRdb holds only the in-frame ones, with some missing. The sample yields a few hundred thousand clones, over 75% seen once. Sequenced sample: PBMCs or T cells enriched from blood (not recorded which). All receptors come from a man aged 25-40 years who had recovered from COVID-19.

This chain connects TRBV7-9 to TRBJ1-1; D may be TRBD1 (5 bases). Trimming removed 5 bases from V and 0 bases from J, with 25 bases in between. The CDR3 loop spans 19 amino acids. Germline assignment: CDR1 SEHNR and CDR2 FQNEAQ (reference sequence). CDR3: CASSQGRFGGGRMNTEAFF. In DNA, the CDR3 is TGTGCCAGCAGCCAGGGTAGGTTCGGCGGGGGAAGGATGAACACTGAAGCTTTCTTT.

The CDR3 loop is CASSEGGQGADGYTF. In nucleotides, the CDR3 is TGTGCCAGCAGTGAAGGAGGACAGGGGGCGGACGGCTACACCTTC. The chain links TRBV2 to TRBJ1-2; TRBD1 aligns across 11 bases. Germline values: CDR1 SNHLY, CDR2 FYNNEI. This CDR3 is built from 15 residues. After removal of 1 base from V and 8 bases from J, the junction contained 6 bases not matched to a gene.

This chain uses TRBV27 with TRBJ1-6, with D unclear. This CDR3 has 14 residues. The V end lost 2 bases, the J end lost 9 bases, and 11 bases lay between the germline ends. Germline CDR1 is MNHEY and CDR2 is SMNVEV (reference sequence). CDR3 sequence reads: CASSLIPSGSPLHF. The CDR3 nucleotides read TGTGCCAGCAGTTTAATCCCCTCGGGTTCACCCCTCCACTTT.

The CDR3 DNA follows: TGCGCCAGCAGCTTTTCTAGCGGGGGGCAGAACACCGGGGAGCTGTTTTTT. The encoded protein is CASSFSSGGQNTGELFF. This chain joins TRBV5-1 and TRBJ2-2; 11 bases map to TRBD2. The CDR3 runs 17 residues. The germline CDR1 and CDR2 sequences are SGHRS and YFSETQ. With V trimmed by 2 bases and J by 1 base, 4 bases remained unmatched.

V and J are TRBV29-1 and TRBJ1-5; TRBD1 matches 7 bases. There are 13 residues in the CDR3. Germline CDR1 SQVTM, CDR2 ANQGSEA. The V gene end was trimmed by 5 bases and the J gene end by 4 bases; junction bases not matched to a gene: 5. The CDR3 DNA follows: TGCAGCGTTCAACAGGGGCCGAATCAGCCCCAGCATTTT. This sequence encodes CSVQQGPNQPQHF.

The chain uses TRBV24-1 and TRBJ2-3, with TRBD1 matching over 10 bases. Germline V lookup: CDR1 KGHDR, CDR2 SFDVKD. The CDR3 sequence is 15 residues long. V dropped 7 bases and J dropped 3; count of bases not matched to a gene: 6. CDR3 nucleotide sequence: TGTGCCACCAGCCCGGGACAGGGGAGAACAGATACGCAGTATTTT. Residues: CATSPGQGRTDTQYF.

This chain links TRBV4-2 with TRBJ2-1, with 8 bases aligning to TRBD2. Trimming at V came to 1 base and at J to 5 bases, leaving 7 bases not matched to a gene. The CDR3 has 16 residues. Germline lookup yields CDR1 LGHNA and CDR2 YNFKEQ. Here the CDR3 DNA reads TGTGCCAGCAGCCAAGTACTACGGGGGGGACACAATGAGCAGTTCTTC. Its translation is CASSQVLRGGHNEQFF.

The chain is built from TRBV12-3 or TRBV12-4 and TRBJ1-2; 7 nucleotides agree with TRBD1. CDR3 length equals 13 residues. The junction had 8 bases not matched to a gene; V was cut back by 5 bases and J by 8 bases. As DNA, the CDR3 is TGTGCCAGCAGTCGGGGACAGCTAATGGGCTACACCTTC. It is translated as CASSRGQLMGYTF.

The chain couples TRBV7-9 to TRBJ1-1; possibly TRBD1 for D (6 bases). Germline V gives CDR1 SEHNR, CDR2 FQNEAQ (reference sequence). V was shortened by 5 bases and J by 6 bases, with 22 bases between the two germline ends. The CDR3 runs 16 residues. The CDR3 loop is CASSHRDGALISEAFF. The CDR3 bases are TGTGCCAGCAGCCACAGGGACGGGGCCCTCATCTCTGAAGCTTTCTTT.

This sequence joins TRBV3-1 (or the pseudogene TRBV3-2) and TRBJ2-7, with TRBD1 matching over 11 bases. J lost 4 bases, V lost 4 bases, and 24 bases had no gene match. Germline lookup yields CDR1 LGHDT and CDR2 YNNKEL (reference sequence). The CDR3 consists of 21 residues. The CDR3: CASSRRTGGDGKDGKFYEQYF. The CDR3, as DNA: TGTGCCAGCAGCCGACGGACAGGGGGCGACGGAAAAGATGGAAAGTTTTACGAGCAGTACTTC.

The chain employs TRBV12-5 and TRBJ2-1, with a possible D match to TRBD1 (5 bases). The germline V gene has CDR1 LGHNT and CDR2 FRNRAP. The CDR3 is 13 residues long. The germline V and J ends were trimmed by 0 bases and 10 bases, with 10 bases remaining between them. As DNA, the CDR3 is TGTGCTAGTGGTTTGGTACTGGGGCGGGAGCAGTTCTTC. Translated, it gives CASGLVLGREQFF.

The CDR3 nucleotides are TGTGCCAGCAGCCAAGTTGGAGAAATAGATGGCTACACCTTC. The encoded protein is CASSQVGEIDGYTF. The chain links TRBV3-1 (or the pseudogene TRBV3-2) to TRBJ1-2; D is ambiguous. The ends were cut back, 1 base at V and 6 bases at J, with 12 bases in the middle. Germline V gene lookup returns CDR1 LGHDT and CDR2 YNNKEL (reference sequence). The CDR3 spans 14 residues.

This chain links TRBV2 with TRBJ1-5, with 7 bases matching TRBD1. CDR1 and CDR2 from the germline V gene are SNHLY and FYNNEI. The length of the CDR3 is 15 residues. Germline trimming cut 10 bases from V and 1 base from J; bases unmatched to any gene: 10. The CDR3 DNA is TGTGCCACCTCACAGGGGCGTAGGAGCAATCAGCCCCAGCATTTT. Translated, it gives CATSQGRRSNQPQHF.